These 25 T cell receptor beta chains were sequenced from one sample in a study of shared clonotypes between healthy human individuals. Clones were read by immunoSEQ multiplex PCR, and TCRdb kept only the in-frame ones, dropping some. The table lists about 990,000 clones, 75% to 85% of them singletons. The material sequenced was memory CD4+ T cells from PBMCs. Subset defined: CD45RA-negative fraction. All receptors come from a man between 18 and 29 years old in good health. Some clones in this sample may be carry-over from other donors' samples.

This clone was detected once. The V gene is TRBV28, the J gene TRBJ1-1, with D uncertain. There are 16 residues in the CDR3. The germline gives CDR1 MDHEN, CDR2 SYDVKM. The germline V and J ends were trimmed by 6 bases and 5 bases, with 22 bases remaining between them. The CDR3 DNA is TGTGCCAGCAGAACCTCTCGTCCGGGCGCGGGGACTGAAGCTTTCTTT. Encoded protein: CASRTSRPGAGTEAFF.

This clone showed up many times. V is TRBV2 and J is TRBJ1-1, with TRBD1 as a possible D gene (5 bases). Germline CDR1 SNHLY, CDR2 FYNNEI. Trimming removed 6 bases at V and 7 bases at J, with 12 bases between. This CDR3 is 12 amino acids long. As DNA, the CDR3 is TGTGCCAGCAGGGGGGACGACATTGAAGCTTTCTTT. Its translation: CASRGDDIEAFF.

This clone was counted only a few times. Additional DNA sequences in this sample encode the identical CDR3. The chain has TRBV19 and TRBJ1-3; D remains unclear. V shed 6 bases and J shed 0 bases, with 6 bases lying between them. The CDR3 consists of 13 residues. CDR1 and CDR2 (germline): LNHDA, SQIVND (reference sequence). The CDR3 loop is CASRRSSGNTIYF. DNA for the CDR3: TGTGCCAGTAGGAGAAGCTCTGGAAACACCATATATTTT.

The rearrangement joins TRBV4-3 to TRBJ2-2; no firm D call. This CDR3 comprises 13 residues. The germline gives CDR1 LGHNA, CDR2 YSLEER. The V gene lost 4 bases and the J gene lost 1 base, with 4 bases spanning the gap. DNA of the CDR3: TGCGCCAGCAGCCTGGAGAACACCGGGGAGCTGTTTTTT. Its protein product is CASSLENTGELFF.

V is TRBV5-1 and J is TRBJ2-1; tentative D call: TRBD2 (5 bases). This CDR3 is 15 amino acids long. Deletions cut 3 bases from V and 5 bases from J, with 15 bases between. Per germline, CDR1 SGHRS and CDR2 YFSETQ. The CDR3 region is CASSSGNTPNNEQFF. The CDR3 bases are TGCGCCAGCAGCTCGGGAAATACACCCAACAATGAGCAGTTCTTC.

This clone turned up a few times. V usage is TRBV27 and J usage is TRBJ2-2, with a tentative D call TRBD1 (5 bases). V was trimmed by 7 bases and J by 2 bases, leaving 11 bases between them. The CDR3 spans 14 residues. Germline loops: CDR1 MNHEY, CDR2 SMNVEV (reference sequence). The CDR3 nucleotides read TGTGCCAGCACTGCACAGGTTAACACCGGGGAGCTGTTTTTT. It specifies CASTAQVNTGELFF.

On this clone: The sample carries other DNA sequences with the same CDR3. This chain joins TRBV4-1 and TRBJ2-7; the match to TRBD1 covers 9 bases. CDR1 MGHRA and CDR2 YSYEKL come from the germline V gene. The length of the CDR3 is 15 residues. J gave up 2 bases and V 3 bases, and 5 bases lay outside the gene matches. The CDR3 region is CASSQAGTGPYEQYF. The CDR3 bases are TGCGCCAGCAGCCAGGCGGGGACAGGGCCCTACGAGCAGTACTTC.

This chain joins TRBV6-6 and TRBJ1-5, with 8 bases aligning to TRBD1. Germline-derived CDR1 and CDR2 are MNHNY and SVGAGI (reference sequence). This CDR3 has 14 residues. The ends lost 5 bases at V and 11 bases at J; junction bases unmatched: 11. CDR3 amino acids: CASSTTGGDVSQHF. CDR3 coding DNA: TGTGCCAGCAGTACCACAGGGGGGGACGTGTCCCAGCATTTT.

The chain is built from TRBV7-3 and TRBJ1-2, with 8 bases aligning to TRBD1. Looked up from germline, CDR1 is SGHTA and CDR2 is FQGTGA. Trimming at V came to 5 bases and at J to 7 bases, leaving 6 bases not matched to a gene. The CDR3 is made up of 13 amino acids. The CDR3 spells CASSPGQGAGYTF. As DNA, the CDR3 is TGTGCCAGCAGCCCAGGACAGGGAGCTGGCTACACCTTC.

The V gene is TRBV7-8, the J gene TRBJ2-3, with 10 bases identical to TRBD2. Unmatched junction bases numbered 8, after V lost 11 bases and J lost 6 bases. The CDR3 spans 13 residues. In germline, CDR1 is SGHVS, CDR2 FQNEAQ. The CDR3 is CAGAGGPWDTQYF. The DNA for the CDR3 is TGTGCCGGAGCGGGAGGGCCTTGGGATACGCAGTATTTT. The full variable domain, its missing parts supplied by reference TRBV7-8 and TRBJ2-3, is GAGVSQSPRYKVAKRGQDVALRCDPISGHVSLFWYQQALGQGPEFLTYFQNEAQLDKSGLPSDRFFAERPEGSVSTLKIQRTQQEDSAVYLCAGAGGPWDTQYFGPGTRLTVL.

The chain links TRBV5-6 to TRBJ2-7; 9 positions match TRBD1. Germline CDR1 is SGHDT and CDR2 is YYEEEE. V was clipped by 5 bases and J by 1 base; unmatched bases: 7. The CDR3 has 15 residues. The CDR3 reads CASRRAGTGSYEQYF. CDR3 in DNA: TGTGCCAGCAGACGGGCCGGGACAGGGTCCTACGAGCAGTACTTC.

The chain has TRBV7-9 and TRBJ2-1; either TRBD1 or TRBD2 may fit D (5 bases each). Germline-derived CDR1 and CDR2 are SEHNR and FQNEAQ (reference sequence). This CDR3 spans 16 amino acids. The V and J ends lost 3 bases and 8 bases respectively, with 20 bases between them. CDR3 DNA sequence: TGTGCCAGCAGCTTCTCTGAGGGGTGGCGTAATGATGAGCAGTTCTTC. It specifies CASSFSEGWRNDEQFF.

The rearrangement joins TRBV9 to TRBJ1-3; 9 nucleotides line up with TRBD1. CDR1 is SGDLS, CDR2 YYNGEE, per germline. V gave up 2 bases and J gave up 3 bases; unmatched junction bases: 3. The CDR3 length is 15 residues. The CDR3 nucleotides read TGTGCCAGCAGCGTCGACAGGGGGATTGGAAACACCATATATTTT. Protein: CASSVDRGIGNTIYF. Complete variable domain (other parts from reference TRBV9 and TRBJ1-3): DSGVTQTPKHLITATGQRVTLRCSPRSGDLSVYWYQQSLDQGLQFLIQYYNGEERAKGNILERFSAQQFPDLHSELNLSSLELGDSALYFCASSVDRGIGNTIYFGEGSWLTVV.

V and J are TRBV28 and TRBJ1-1, with a weak D call TRBD1 (5 bases). There are 15 residues in the CDR3. Germline CDR1 MDHEN, CDR2 SYDVKM. The V and J ends lost 5 bases and 0 bases respectively, with 13 bases between them. The CDR3 protein is CASSASGTVNTEAFF. The CDR3 coding sequence is TGTGCCAGCAGTGCCTCCGGGACGGTGAACACTGAAGCTTTCTTT. Full variable domain (rest looked up from reference TRBV28 and TRBJ1-1): DVKVTQSSRYLVKRTGEKVFLECVQDMDHENMFWYRQDPGLGLRLIYFSYDVKMKEKGDIPEGYSVSREKKERFSLILESASTNQTSMYLCASSASGTVNTEAFFGQGTRLTVV.

The chain is built from TRBV4-3 and TRBJ2-4; 7 bases line up with TRBD1. The junction had 13 bases not matched to a gene; V was cut back by 3 bases and J by 2 bases. Per germline, CDR1 LGHNA and CDR2 YSLEER. The CDR3 consists of 18 residues. This CDR3 is CASSHARQGWGPKNIQYF. In nucleotides, the CDR3 is TGCGCCAGCAGCCACGCCCGACAGGGATGGGGGCCCAAAAACATTCAGTACTTC.

This chain links TRBV7-3 with TRBJ2-7; D is perhaps TRBD1 (5 bases). Deletions cut 6 bases from V and 0 bases from J, with 9 bases between. The germline V gene encodes CDR1 SGHTA and CDR2 FQGTGA. The CDR3 contains 13 residues. CDR3 loop: CASRATASYEQYF. The CDR3 DNA reads TGTGCCAGCAGAGCGACAGCCTCCTACGAGCAGTACTTC. The complete variable domain, with remaining parts taken from reference TRBV7-3 and TRBJ2-7, reads GAGVSQTPSNKVTEKGKYVELRCDPISGHTALYWYRQSLGQGPEFLIYFQGTGAADDSGLPNDRFFAVRPEGSVSTLKIQRTERGDSAVYLCASRATASYEQYFGPGTRLTVT.

The CDR3 DNA is TGTGCCAGCAGTTACAAAGGGGCGAACACTGAAGCTTTCTTT. Translating it yields CASSYKGANTEAFF. The chain joins TRBV6-5 to TRBJ1-1, with D perhaps TRBD1 (5 bases). Germline V gene sequence: CDR1 MNHEY, CDR2 SVGAGI. The CDR3 spans 14 residues. Trimming shortened V by 2 bases and J by 1 base, and 8 bases separated the two germline ends.

This chain connects TRBV28 to TRBJ2-7; D is possibly TRBD1 (8 bases). V lost 7 bases to trimming and J lost 5 bases, with 12 bases between them. The CDR3 extends over 12 amino acids. Germline assignment: CDR1 MDHEN and CDR2 SYDVKM. This CDR3 is CASTTGGDEQYF. The CDR3 bases are TGTGCCAGCACAACAGGGGGGGACGAGCAGTACTTC.

The chain carries TRBV11-2 and TRBJ1-2; unclear D gene. V was clipped by 5 bases and J by 8 bases, with 9 bases between them. This CDR3 is 11 amino acids long. Germline V gene lookup returns CDR1 SGHAT and CDR2 FQNNGV. The CDR3 here is CASSPSAGYTF. As DNA, the CDR3 is TGTGCCAGCAGCCCCTCGGCGGGCTACACCTTC.

This clone appeared once. The chain is built from TRBV28 and TRBJ1-3, with D possibly TRBD1 on 5 matching bases. The CDR3 is made up of 16 amino acids. The V end was cut by 7 bases, the J end by 0 bases, with 16 bases between. The germline V gene encodes CDR1 MDHEN and CDR2 SYDVKM. CDR3 nucleotide sequence: TGTGCCAGCAACGCACCAGGGTCCCCCTCTGGAAACACCATATATTTT. This translates into CASNAPGSPSGNTIYF.

This sequence joins TRBV9 and TRBJ1-5, with D tentatively TRBD1 (5 bases). In germline, CDR1 is SGDLS, CDR2 YYNGEE. The CDR3 runs to 13 residues. Trimming stripped 3 bases from V and 9 bases from J, with 13 bases between. The CDR3 DNA reads as TGTGCCAGCAGCGGCTCAGGGCTCGGGCCCCAGCATTTT. This gives the protein CASSGSGLGPQHF.

V gene TRBV9 combines with J gene TRBJ2-7, with 9 bases matching TRBD2. J was trimmed by 5 bases and V by 0 bases; bases with no gene match: 6. The CDR3 spans 15 residues. Per the germline V gene, CDR1 is SGDLS and CDR2 is YYNGEE. The CDR3 loop reads CASSVDAGGIHEQYF. CDR3 nucleotide sequence: TGTGCCAGCAGCGTAGATGCGGGAGGGATCCACGAGCAGTACTTC.

This chain links TRBV2 with TRBJ1-1, with D unclear. Trimming shortened V by 1 base and J by 1 base, and 7 bases separated the two germline ends. Germline assignment: CDR1 SNHLY and CDR2 FYNNEI. This CDR3 has 14 residues. The CDR3 reads CASSEERANTEAFF. The CDR3 coding sequence is TGTGCCAGCAGTGAAGAAAGGGCGAACACTGAAGCTTTCTTT.

In nucleotides, the CDR3 is TGTGCCAGCCGACAGGGCATTCTCTATGGCTACACCTTC. Translated, it gives CASRQGILYGYTF. This chain connects TRBV18 to TRBJ1-2; 7 positions match TRBD1. This CDR3 comprises 13 residues. Germline lookup yields CDR1 KGHSH and CDR2 LQKENI. With 8 bases clipped from V and 4 bases from J, the junction kept 7 bases outside the gene matches.

The chain is built from TRBV9 and TRBJ2-1; 7 nucleotides agree with TRBD1. Germline CDR1 and CDR2: SGDLS and YYNGEE. This CDR3 spans 13 amino acids. After removal of 2 bases from V and 7 bases from J, the junction contained 3 bases not matched to a gene. CDR3 in amino acids: CASSVEQGNEQFF. The CDR3 nucleotides read TGTGCCAGCAGCGTTGAACAGGGGAATGAGCAGTTCTTC.